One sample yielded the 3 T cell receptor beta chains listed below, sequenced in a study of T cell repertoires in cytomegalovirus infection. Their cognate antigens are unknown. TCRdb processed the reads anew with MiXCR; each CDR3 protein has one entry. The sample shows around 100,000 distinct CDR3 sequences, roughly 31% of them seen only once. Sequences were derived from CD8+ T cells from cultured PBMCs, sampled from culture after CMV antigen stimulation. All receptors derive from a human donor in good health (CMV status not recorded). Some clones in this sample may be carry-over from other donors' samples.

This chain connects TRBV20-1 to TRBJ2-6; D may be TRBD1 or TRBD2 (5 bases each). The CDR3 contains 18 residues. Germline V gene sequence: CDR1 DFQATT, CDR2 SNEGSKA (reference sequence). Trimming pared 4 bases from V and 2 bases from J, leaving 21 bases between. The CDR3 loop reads CSAKVPGREIAGANVLTF. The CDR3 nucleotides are TGCAGTGCTAAAGTCCCGGGCAGGGAGATTGCTGGGGCCAACGTCCTGACTTTC.

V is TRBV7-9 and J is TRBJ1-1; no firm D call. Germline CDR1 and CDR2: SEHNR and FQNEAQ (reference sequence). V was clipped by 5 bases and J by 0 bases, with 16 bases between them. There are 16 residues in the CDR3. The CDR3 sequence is CASSPPVGQMNTEAFF. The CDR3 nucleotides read TGTGCCAGCAGCCCCCCCGTCGGGCAGATGAACACTGAAGCTTTCTTT.

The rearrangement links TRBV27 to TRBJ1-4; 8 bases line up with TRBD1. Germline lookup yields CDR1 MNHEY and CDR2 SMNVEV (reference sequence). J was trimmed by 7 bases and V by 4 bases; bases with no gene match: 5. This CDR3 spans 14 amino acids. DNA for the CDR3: TGTGCCAGCAGTTCTTCCCAGGGGGCTGAAAAACTGTTTTTT. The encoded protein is CASSSSQGAEKLFF.